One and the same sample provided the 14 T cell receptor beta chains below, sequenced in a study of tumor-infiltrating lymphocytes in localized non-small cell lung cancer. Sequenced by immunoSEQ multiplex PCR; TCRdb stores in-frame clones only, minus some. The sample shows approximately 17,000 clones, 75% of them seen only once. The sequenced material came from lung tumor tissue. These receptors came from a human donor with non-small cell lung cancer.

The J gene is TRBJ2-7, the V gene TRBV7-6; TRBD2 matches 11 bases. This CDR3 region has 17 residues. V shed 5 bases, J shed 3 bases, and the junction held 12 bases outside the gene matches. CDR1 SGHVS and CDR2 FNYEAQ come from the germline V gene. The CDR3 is CASSPLTSGVLFYEQYF. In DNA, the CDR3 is TGTGCCAGCAGCCCCCTGACTAGCGGGGTCCTCTTCTACGAGCAGTACTTC.

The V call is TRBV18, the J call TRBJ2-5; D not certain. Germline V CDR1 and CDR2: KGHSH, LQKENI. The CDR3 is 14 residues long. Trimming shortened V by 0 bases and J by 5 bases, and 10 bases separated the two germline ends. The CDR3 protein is CASSPPNGLETQYF. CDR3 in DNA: TGTGCCAGCTCACCACCAAACGGGTTGGAGACCCAGTACTTC.

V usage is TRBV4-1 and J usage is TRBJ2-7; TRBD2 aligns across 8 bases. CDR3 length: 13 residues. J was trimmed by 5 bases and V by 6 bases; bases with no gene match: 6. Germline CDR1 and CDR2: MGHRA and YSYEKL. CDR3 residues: CASSRGGINEQYF. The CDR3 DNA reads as TGCGCCAGCAGTCGGGGGGGAATCAACGAGCAGTACTTC.

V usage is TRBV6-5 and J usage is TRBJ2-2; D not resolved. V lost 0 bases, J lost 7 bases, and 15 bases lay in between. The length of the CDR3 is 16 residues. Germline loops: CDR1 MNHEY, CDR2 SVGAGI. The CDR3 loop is CASSYSSWRGGGELFF. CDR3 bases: TGTGCCAGCAGTTACTCGTCGTGGAGAGGTGGCGGGGAGCTGTTTTTT.

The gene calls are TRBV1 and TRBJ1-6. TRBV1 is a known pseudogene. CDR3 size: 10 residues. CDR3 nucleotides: TGCACCAGCAATCGGGTTGACCTGTACTTT. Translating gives CTSNRVDLYF.

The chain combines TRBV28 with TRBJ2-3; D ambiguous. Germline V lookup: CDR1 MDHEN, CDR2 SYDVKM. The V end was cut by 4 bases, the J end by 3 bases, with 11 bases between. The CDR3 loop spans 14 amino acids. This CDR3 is CASSSPGSTDTQYF. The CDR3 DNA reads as TGTGCCAGCAGTTCCCCCGGGTCTACAGATACGCAGTATTTT.

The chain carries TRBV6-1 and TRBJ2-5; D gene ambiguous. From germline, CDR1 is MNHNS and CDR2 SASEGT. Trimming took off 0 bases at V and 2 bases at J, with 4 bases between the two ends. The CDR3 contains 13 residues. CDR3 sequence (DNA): TGTGCCAGCAGTGAAGCGGAACAAGAGACCCAGTACTTC. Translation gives CASSEAEQETQYF.

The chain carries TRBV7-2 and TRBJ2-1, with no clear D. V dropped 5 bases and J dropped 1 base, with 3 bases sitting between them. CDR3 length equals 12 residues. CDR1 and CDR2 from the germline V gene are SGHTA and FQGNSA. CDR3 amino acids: CASSASYNEQFF. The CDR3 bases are TGTGCCAGCAGCGCATCCTACAATGAGCAGTTCTTC.

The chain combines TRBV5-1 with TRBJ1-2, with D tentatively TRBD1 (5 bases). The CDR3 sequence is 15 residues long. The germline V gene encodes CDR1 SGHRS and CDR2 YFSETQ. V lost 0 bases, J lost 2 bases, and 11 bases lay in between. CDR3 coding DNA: TGCGCCAGCAGCTTGGGTCAGGGAGGGAACTATGGCTACACCTTC. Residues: CASSLGQGGNYGYTF.

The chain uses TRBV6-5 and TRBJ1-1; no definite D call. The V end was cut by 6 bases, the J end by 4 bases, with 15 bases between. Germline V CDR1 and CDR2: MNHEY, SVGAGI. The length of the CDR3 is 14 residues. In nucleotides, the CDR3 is TGTGCCAGCAGAACCTTTGGCGGGATCACTGAAGCTTTCTTT. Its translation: CASRTFGGITEAFF.

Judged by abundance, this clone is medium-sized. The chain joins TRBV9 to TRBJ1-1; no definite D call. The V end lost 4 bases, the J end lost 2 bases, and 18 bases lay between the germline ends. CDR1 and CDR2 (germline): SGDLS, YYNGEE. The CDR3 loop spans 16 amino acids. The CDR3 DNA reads TGTGCCAGCAGCCCCCATGTTGGAGAGGCCAACACTGAAGCTTTCTTT. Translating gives CASSPHVGEANTEAFF.

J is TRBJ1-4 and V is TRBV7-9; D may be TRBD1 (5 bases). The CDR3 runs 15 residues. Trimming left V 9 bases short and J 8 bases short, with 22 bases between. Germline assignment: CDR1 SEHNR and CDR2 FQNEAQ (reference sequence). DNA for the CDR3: TGTGCCAGTACAACCCTCCGGGACGATCAAGAAAAACTGTTTTTT. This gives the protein CASTTLRDDQEKLFF.

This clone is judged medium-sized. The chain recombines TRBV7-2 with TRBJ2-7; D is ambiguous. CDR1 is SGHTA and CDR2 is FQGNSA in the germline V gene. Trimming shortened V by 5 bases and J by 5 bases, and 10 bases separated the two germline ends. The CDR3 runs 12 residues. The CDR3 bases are TGTGCCAGCAGCCCCCTGGGGAACGAGCAGTACTTC. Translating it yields CASSPLGNEQYF.

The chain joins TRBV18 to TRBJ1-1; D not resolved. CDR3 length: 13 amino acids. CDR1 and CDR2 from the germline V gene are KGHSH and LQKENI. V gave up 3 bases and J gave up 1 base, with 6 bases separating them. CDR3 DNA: TGTGCCAGCTCACCTCAGCAGAACACTGAAGCTTTCTTT. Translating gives CASSPQQNTEAFF.